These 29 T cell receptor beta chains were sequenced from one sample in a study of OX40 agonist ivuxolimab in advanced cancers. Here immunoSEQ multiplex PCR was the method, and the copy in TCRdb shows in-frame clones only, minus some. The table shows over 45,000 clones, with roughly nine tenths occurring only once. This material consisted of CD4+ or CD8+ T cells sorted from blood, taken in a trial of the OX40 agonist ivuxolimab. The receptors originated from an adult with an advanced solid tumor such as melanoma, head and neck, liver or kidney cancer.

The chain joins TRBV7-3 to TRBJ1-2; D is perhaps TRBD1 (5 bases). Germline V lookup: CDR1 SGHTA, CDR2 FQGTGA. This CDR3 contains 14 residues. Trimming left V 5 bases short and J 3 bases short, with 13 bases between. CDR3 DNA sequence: TGTGCCAGCAGCCCCTCAGGGAACGACTATGGCTACACCTTC. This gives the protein CASSPSGNDYGYTF.

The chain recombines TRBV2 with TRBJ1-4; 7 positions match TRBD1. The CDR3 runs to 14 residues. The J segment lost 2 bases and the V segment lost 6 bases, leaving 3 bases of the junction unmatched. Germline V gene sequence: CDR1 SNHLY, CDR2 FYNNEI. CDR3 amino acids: CASSRQGTNEKLFF. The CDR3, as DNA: TGTGCCAGCAGCCGACAGGGCACTAATGAAAAACTGTTTTTT.

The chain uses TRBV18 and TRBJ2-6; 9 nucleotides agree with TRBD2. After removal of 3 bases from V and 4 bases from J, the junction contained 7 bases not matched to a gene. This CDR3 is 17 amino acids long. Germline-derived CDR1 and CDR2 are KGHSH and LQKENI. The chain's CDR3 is CASSPSIAGAGANVLTF. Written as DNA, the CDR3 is TGTGCCAGCTCACCCTCTATAGCGGGAGCGGGGGCCAACGTCCTGACTTTC.

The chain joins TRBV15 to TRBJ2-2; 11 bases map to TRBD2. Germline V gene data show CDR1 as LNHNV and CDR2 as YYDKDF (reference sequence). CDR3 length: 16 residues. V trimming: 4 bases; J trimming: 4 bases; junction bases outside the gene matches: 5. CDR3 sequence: CATSNRLAGPTGELFF. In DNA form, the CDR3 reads TGTGCCACCAGCAATCGACTAGCGGGACCCACCGGGGAGCTGTTTTTT.

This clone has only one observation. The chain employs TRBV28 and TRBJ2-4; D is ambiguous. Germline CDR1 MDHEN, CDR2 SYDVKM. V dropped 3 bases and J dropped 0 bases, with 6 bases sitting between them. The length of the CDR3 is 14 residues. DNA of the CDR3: TGTGCCAGCAGTTTTCGGCTAGCCAAAAACATTCAGTACTTC. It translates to CASSFRLAKNIQYF.

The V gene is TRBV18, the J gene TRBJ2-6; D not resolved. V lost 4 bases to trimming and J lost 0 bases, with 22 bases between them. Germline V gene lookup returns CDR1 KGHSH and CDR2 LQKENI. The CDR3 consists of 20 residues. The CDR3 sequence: CASSLNYPLDPGSGANVLTF. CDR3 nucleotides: TGTGCCAGCTCACTAAACTACCCTCTTGACCCTGGCTCTGGGGCCAACGTCCTGACTTTC.

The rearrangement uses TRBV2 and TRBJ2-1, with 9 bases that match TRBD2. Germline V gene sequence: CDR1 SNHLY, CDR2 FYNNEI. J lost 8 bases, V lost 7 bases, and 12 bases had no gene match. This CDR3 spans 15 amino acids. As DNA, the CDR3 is TGTGCCAGCACCCAAGCGGGAGGCTCAGGGGATGAGCAGTTCTTC. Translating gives CASTQAGGSGDEQFF.

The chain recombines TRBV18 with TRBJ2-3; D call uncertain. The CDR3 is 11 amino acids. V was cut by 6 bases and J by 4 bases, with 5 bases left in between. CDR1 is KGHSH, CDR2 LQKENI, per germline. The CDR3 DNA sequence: TGTGCCAGCTCGCAGCCAGATACGCAGTATTTT. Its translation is CASSQPDTQYF.

The CDR3 reads CASSYEGRVETQYF. The CDR3 DNA reads TGTGCCAGCAGTTACGAAGGGAGGGTAGAGACCCAGTACTTC. The chain combines TRBV6-5 with TRBJ2-5; the match to TRBD2 covers 7 bases. From germline, CDR1 is MNHEY and CDR2 SVGAGI. There are 14 residues in the CDR3. V was pared by 2 bases and J by 4 bases, with 4 bases of the junction left unmatched.

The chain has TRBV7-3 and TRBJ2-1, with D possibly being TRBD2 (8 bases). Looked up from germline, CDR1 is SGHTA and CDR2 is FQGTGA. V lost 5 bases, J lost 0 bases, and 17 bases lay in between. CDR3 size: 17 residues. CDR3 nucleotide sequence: TGTGCCAGCAGCCCCGGGACTAGGGGGCCCTCCTACAATGAGCAGTTCTTC. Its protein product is CASSPGTRGPSYNEQFF.

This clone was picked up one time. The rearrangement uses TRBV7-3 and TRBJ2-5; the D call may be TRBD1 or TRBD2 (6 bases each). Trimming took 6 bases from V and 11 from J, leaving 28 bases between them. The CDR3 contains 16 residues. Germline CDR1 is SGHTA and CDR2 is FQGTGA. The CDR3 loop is CASSYPQQRGVREQYF. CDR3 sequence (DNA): TGTGCCAGCAGTTACCCTCAACAAAGGGGGGTTAGAGAGCAGTACTTC.

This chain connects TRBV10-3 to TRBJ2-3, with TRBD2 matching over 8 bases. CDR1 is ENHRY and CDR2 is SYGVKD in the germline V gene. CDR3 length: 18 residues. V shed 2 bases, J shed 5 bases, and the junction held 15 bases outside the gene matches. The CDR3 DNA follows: TGTGCCATCAGTGAGCAGGGACTAGACGCACTCAATGAAGATACGCAGTATTTT. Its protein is CAISEQGLDALNEDTQYF.

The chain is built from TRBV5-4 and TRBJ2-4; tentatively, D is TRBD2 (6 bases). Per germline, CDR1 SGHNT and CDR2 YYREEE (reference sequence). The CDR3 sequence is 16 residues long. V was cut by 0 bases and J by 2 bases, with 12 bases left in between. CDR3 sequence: CASSLDGSGSKNIQYF. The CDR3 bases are TGTGCCAGCAGCTTGGACGGGAGTGGATCCAAAAACATTCAGTACTTC.

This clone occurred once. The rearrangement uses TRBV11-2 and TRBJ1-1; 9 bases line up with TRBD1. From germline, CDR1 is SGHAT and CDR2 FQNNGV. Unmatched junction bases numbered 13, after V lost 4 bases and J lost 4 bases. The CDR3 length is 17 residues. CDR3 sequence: CASSSLSRDRVGTEAFF. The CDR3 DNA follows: TGTGCCAGCAGCTCCTTAAGTCGGGACAGGGTGGGCACTGAAGCTTTCTTT.

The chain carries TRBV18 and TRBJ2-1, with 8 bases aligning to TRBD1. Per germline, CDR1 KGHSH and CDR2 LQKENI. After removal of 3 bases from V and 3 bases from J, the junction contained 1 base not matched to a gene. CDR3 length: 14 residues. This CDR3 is CASSPTGVYNEQFF. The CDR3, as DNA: TGTGCCAGCTCACCGACAGGGGTCTACAATGAGCAGTTCTTC.

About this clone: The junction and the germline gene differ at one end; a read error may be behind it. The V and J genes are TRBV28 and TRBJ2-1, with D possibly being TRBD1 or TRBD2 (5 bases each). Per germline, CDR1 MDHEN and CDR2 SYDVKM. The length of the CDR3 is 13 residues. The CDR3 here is CASSLYGGGEWLF. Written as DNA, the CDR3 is TGTGCCAGCAGTTTATATGGTGGGGGTGAATGGCTCTTC.

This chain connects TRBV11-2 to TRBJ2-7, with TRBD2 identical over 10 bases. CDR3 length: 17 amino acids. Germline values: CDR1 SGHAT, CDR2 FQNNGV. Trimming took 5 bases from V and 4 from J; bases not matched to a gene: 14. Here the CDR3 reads CASSPRRGLAGVYEQYF. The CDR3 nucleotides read TGTGCCAGCAGCCCCCGCAGAGGGCTAGCGGGAGTGTACGAGCAGTACTTC. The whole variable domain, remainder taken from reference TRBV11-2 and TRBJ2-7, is EAGVAQSPRYKIIEKRQSVAFWCNPISGHATLYWYQQILGQGPKLLIQFQNNGVVDDSQLPKDRFSAERLKGVDSTLKIQPAKLEDSAVYLCASSPRRGLAGVYEQYFGPGTRLTVT.

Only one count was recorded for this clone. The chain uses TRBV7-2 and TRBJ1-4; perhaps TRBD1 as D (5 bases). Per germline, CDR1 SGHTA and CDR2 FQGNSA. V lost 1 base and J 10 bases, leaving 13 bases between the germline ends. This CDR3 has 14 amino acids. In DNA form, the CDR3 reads TGTGCCAGCAGCTTAGGCAGGGAGGAAGGAAAACTGTTTTTT. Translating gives CASSLGREEGKLFF.

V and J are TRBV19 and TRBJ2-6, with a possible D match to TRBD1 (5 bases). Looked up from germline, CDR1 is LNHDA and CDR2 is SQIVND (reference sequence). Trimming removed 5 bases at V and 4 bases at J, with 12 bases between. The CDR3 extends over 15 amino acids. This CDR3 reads CASSGQGAGANVLTF. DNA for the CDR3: TGTGCCAGTAGTGGCCAGGGCGCAGGGGCCAACGTCCTGACTTTC.

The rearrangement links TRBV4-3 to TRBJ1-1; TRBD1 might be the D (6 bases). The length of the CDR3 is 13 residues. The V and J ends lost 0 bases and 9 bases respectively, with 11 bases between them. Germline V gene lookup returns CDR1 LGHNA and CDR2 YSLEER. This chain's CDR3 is CASSQDQGRKAFF. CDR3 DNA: TGCGCCAGCAGCCAAGACCAGGGGCGGAAAGCTTTCTTT.

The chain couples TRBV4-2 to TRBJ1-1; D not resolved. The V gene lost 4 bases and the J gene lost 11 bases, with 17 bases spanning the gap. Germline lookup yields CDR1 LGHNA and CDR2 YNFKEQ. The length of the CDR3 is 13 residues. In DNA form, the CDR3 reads TGTGCCAGCAGCCTGTTGAGGAGTGGGGTGGCTTTCTTT. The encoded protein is CASSLLRSGVAFF.

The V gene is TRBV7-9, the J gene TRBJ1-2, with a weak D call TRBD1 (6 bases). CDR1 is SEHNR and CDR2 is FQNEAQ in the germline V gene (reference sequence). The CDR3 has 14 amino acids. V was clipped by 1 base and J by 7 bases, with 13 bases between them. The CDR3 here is CASSLETFRGGYTF. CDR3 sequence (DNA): TGTGCCAGCAGCTTAGAAACCTTCAGGGGTGGCTACACCTTC.

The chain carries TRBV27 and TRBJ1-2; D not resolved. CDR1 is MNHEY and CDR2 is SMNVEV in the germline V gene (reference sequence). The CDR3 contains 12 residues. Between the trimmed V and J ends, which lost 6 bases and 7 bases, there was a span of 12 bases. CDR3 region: CASSRRGFGYTF. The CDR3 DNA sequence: TGTGCCAGCAGCCGTCGAGGGTTTGGCTACACCTTC.

CDR3 sequence (DNA): TGTGCCAGCTTGTCCCGGGGCGGGCATTCTTACGAGCAGTACTTC. Its protein is CASLSRGGHSYEQYF. The V gene is TRBV28, the J gene TRBJ2-7; D assignment may be TRBD1 or TRBD2 (5 bases each). This CDR3 has 15 amino acids. V lost 8 bases to trimming and J lost 4 bases, with 21 bases between them. Germline V gene sequence: CDR1 MDHEN, CDR2 SYDVKM.

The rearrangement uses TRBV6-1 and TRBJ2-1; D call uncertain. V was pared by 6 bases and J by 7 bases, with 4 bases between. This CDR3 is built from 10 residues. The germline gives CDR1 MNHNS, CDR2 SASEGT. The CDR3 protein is CASRENEQFF. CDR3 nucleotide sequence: TGTGCCAGCAGGGAGAATGAGCAGTTCTTC.

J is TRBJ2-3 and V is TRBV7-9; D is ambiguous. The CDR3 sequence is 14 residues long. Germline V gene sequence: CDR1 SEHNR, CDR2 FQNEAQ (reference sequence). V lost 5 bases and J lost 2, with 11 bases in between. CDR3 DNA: TGTGCCAGCAGCCTCCCTGCCCCCACAGATACGCAGTATTTT. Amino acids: CASSLPAPTDTQYF. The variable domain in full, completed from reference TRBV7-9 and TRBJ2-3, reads DTGVSQNPRHKITKRGQNVTFRCDPISEHNRLYWYRQTLGQGPEFLTYFQNEAQLEKSRLLSDRFSAERPKGSFSTLEIQRTEQGDSAMYLCASSLPAPTDTQYFGPGTRLTVL.

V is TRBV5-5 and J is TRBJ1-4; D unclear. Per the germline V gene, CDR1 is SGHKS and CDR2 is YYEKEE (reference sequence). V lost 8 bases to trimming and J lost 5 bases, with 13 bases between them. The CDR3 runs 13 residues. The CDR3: CASHSGFNEKLFF. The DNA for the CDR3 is TGTGCCAGTCACAGTGGCTTCAATGAAAAACTGTTTTTT.

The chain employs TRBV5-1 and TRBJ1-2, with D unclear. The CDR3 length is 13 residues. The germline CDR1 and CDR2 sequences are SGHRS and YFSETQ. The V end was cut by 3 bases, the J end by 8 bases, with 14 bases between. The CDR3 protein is CASSSDQWGGYTF. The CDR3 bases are TGCGCCAGCAGCTCGGACCAATGGGGAGGCTACACCTTC.

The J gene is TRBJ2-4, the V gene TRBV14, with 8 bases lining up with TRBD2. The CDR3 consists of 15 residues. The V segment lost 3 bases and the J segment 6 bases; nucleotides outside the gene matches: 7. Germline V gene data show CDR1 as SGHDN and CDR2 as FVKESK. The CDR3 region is CASSQFESGGNIQYF. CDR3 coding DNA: TGTGCCAGCAGCCAGTTTGAAAGCGGGGGAAACATTCAGTACTTC.